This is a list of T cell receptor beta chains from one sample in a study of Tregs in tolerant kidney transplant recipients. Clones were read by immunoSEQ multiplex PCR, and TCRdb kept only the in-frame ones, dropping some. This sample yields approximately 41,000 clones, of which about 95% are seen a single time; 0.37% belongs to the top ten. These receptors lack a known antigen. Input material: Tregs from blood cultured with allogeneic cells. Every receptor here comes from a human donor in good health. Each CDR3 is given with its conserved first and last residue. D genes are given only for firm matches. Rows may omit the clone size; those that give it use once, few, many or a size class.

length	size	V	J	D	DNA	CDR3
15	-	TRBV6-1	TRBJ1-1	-	TGTGCCAGCAGTGAACTATGGACAACGAACACTGAAGCTTTCTTT	CASSELWTTNTEAFF
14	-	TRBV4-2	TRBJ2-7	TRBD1	TGTGCCAGCAGCCGTGGACAGGGGAATCGCGAGCAGTACTTC	CASSRGQGNREQYF
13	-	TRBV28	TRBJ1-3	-	TGTGCCAGCGGAAGGGGATCTGGAAACACCATATATTTT	CASGRGSGNTIYF
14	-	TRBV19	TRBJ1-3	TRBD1	TGTGCCAGTAATCCGACAGGGACGCGAAACACCATATATTTT	CASNPTGTRNTIYF
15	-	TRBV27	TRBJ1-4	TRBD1	TGTGCCAGCAGTTTGATGACAGGGCGGTGGGAAAAACTGTTTTTT	CASSLMTGRWEKLFF
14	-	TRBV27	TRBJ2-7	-	TGTGCCAGCAGTTTATTAGGCAGAACTTACGAGCAGTACTTC	CASSLLGRTYEQYF
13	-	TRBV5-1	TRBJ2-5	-	TGCGCCACCTCCGGGCCAACACAGGAGACCCAGTACTTC	CATSGPTQETQYF
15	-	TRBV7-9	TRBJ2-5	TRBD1	TGTGCCAGCAGCCGGAGGACAGGGACTGCAGAGACCCAGTACTTC	CASSRRTGTAETQYF
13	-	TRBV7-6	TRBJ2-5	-	TGTGCCAGCAGCTTATGGGGCCAGGTGGCCCAGTACTTC	CASSLWGQVAQYF
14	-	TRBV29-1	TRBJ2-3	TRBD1	TGCAGCTCCCGACAGGGCGCCCCTACAGATACGCAGTATTTT	CSSRQGAPTDTQYF
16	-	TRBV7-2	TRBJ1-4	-	TGTGCCAGCAGCACCGGGTGGGCAGGGATTAATGAAAAACTGTTTTTT	CASSTGWAGINEKLFF
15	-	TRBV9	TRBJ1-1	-	TGTGCCAGCAGCTTAGGGGCAGGGATGAACACTGAAGCTTTCTTT	CASSLGAGMNTEAFF
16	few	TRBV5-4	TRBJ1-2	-	TGTGCCAGCAGCTTGTTAGAGCGCAGGGGTGGATATGGCTACACCTTC	CASSLLERRGGYGYTF
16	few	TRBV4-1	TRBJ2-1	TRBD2	TGCGCCAGCAGCATTGGGAGAGCGGGACTTTACAATGAGCAGTTCTTC	CASSIGRAGLYNEQFF
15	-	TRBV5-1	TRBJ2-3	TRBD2	TGCGCCAGCAGCTCGACGGGAGGGGGGGCAGATACGCAGTATTTT	CASSSTGGGADTQYF
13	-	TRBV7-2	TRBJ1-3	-	TGTGCCAGCAGCGGGGGATCTGGAAACACCATATATTTT	CASSGGSGNTIYF
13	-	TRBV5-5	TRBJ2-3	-	TGTGCCAGCAACCCGTTTACTACAGATACGCAGTATTTT	CASNPFTTDTQYF
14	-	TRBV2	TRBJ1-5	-	TGTGCCAGCAGTGAGAACACCCGCAATCAGCCCCAGCATTTT	CASSENTRNQPQHF
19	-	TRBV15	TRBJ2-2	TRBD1	TGTGCCACCAGCAGAGGAGGGACAGAAGAGTATGCCATAACCGGGGAGCTGTTTTTT	CATSRGGTEEYAITGELFF
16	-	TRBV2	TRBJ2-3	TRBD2	TGTGCCAGCAGTGTGTCTAGCGGGAGTAGCACAGATACGCAGTATTTT	CASSVSSGSSTDTQYF
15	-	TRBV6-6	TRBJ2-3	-	TGTGCCAGCAGTTACGGAGGGGGAAGGACAGATACGCAGTATTTT	CASSYGGGRTDTQYF
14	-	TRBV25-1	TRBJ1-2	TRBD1	TGTGCCAGCAGTGAACCGGGACAGCCCAATGGCTACACCTTC	CASSEPGQPNGYTF
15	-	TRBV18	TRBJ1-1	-	TGTGCCAGCTCACCCACGGCTAGAGCAAACACTGAAGCTTTCTTT	CASSPTARANTEAFF
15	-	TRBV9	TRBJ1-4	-	TGTGCCAGCAGCGTAGTGGGCGCAGCTAATGAAAAACTGTTTTTT	CASSVVGAANEKLFF
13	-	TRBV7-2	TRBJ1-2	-	TGTGCCAGCAGCTTTACAGGGTTCAGGGGCTACACCTTC	CASSFTGFRGYTF
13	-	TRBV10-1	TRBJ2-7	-	TGCGCCAGCAGTGATAGTCCCCTACACGAGCAGTACTTC	CASSDSPLHEQYF
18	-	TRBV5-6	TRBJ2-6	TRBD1	TGTGCCAGCAGCCTGCTGGGACAGGGAAACTCTGGGGCCAACGTCCTGACTTTC	CASSLLGQGNSGANVLTF
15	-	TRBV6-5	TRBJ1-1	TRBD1	TGTGCCAGCAGTTACTTCGGGACAGGGGACACTGAAGCTTTCTTT	CASSYFGTGDTEAFF
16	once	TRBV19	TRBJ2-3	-	TGTGCCAGTAGTATATGGGCGGGGACGGGCACAGATACGCAGTATTTT	CASSIWAGTGTDTQYF
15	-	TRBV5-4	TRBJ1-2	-	TGTGCCAGCAGCTTGGCGGCAGGAGCTAACTATGGCTACACCTTC	CASSLAAGANYGYTF
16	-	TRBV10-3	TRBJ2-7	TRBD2	TGTGCCATCAGAAAAACATCAACTAGCGGTTCCTACGAGCAGTACTTC	CAIRKTSTSGSYEQYF
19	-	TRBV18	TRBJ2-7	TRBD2	TGTGCCAGCTCACCGAGACTAGCGGGAGGCAACACCCCTTCCTACGAGCAGTACTTC	CASSPRLAGGNTPSYEQYF
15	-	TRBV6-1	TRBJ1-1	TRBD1	TGTGCCAGCAGTGAAACGACAGGGGGCCATAGCCGGGCTTTCTTT	CASSETTGGHSRAFF
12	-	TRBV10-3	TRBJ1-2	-	TGTGCCATCAGTGATAACTGGGGGGGCTACACCTTC	CAISDNWGGYTF
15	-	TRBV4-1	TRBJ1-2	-	TGCGCCAGCAGCCAAGATGGGTATGGGGGCTATGGCTACACCTTC	CASSQDGYGGYGYTF
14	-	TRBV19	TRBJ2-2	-	TGTGCCAGTAGTACCGACACGAACACCGGGGAGCTGTTTTTT	CASSTDTNTGELFF
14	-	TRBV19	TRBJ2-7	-	TGTGCCAGTAGTATAAGGCTAGTTGCCTACGAGCAGTACTTC	CASSIRLVAYEQYF
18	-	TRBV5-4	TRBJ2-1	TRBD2	TGTGCCAGCAGCAACCAACTGGGGACTAGCGGGGGGCCTTTTGAGCAGTTCTTC	CASSNQLGTSGGPFEQFF
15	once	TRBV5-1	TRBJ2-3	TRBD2	TGCGCCAGCAGCTTGGGCGGGGGGCGAACAGATACGCAGTATTTT	CASSLGGGRTDTQYF
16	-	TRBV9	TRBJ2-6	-	TGTGCCAGCAGCGCCCAATTCAGGGTGCGGGCCAACGTCCTGACTTTC	CASSAQFRVRANVLTF
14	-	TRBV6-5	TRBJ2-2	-	TGTGCCAGCAAGGAGTGGACTCAAACCGGGGAGCTGTTTTTT	CASKEWTQTGELFF
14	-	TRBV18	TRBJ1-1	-	TGTGCCAGCTCACCTGCAGTTCTGAACACTGAAGCTTTCTTT	CASSPAVLNTEAFF
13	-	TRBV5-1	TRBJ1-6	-	TGCGCCAGCAGCTTGATGGGGAGCCCACCCCTCCACTTT	CASSLMGSPPLHF
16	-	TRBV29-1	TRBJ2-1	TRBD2	TGCAGCGTTCTCCCGGGACTAGCGGGGCAGAGCAATGAGCAGTTCTTC	CSVLPGLAGQSNEQFF
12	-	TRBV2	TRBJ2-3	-	TGTGCCAGCAGTGAAAGGGAGAATACGCAGTATTTT	CASSERENTQYF
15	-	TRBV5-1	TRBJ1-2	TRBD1	TGCGCCAGCAGCTTGACAGGGGGCTATGGCTATGGCTACACCTTC	CASSLTGGYGYGYTF
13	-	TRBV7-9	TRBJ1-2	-	TGTGCCAGCAGCTTCTACTCTGATTATGGCTACACCTTC	CASSFYSDYGYTF
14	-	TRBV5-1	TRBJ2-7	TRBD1	TGCGCCAGCAGCTTACTTGGACAGGCCTACGAGCAGTACTTC	CASSLLGQAYEQYF
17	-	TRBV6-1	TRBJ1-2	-	TGTGCCAGCAGTGAAGCGCCCGTCCTCAGGGCCAACTATGGCTACACCTTC	CASSEAPVLRANYGYTF
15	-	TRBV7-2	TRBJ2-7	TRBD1	TGTGCCAGCAGCTTAGTTCCAGGGGGATCCTACGAGCAGTACTTC	CASSLVPGGSYEQYF
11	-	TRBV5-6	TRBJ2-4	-	TGTGCCAGCAGCTGGGAAAACATTCAGTACTTC	CASSWENIQYF
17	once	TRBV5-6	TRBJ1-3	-	TGTGCCAGCAGAGGAACCGGGGCGGGTGGATCTGGAAACACCATATATTTT	CASRGTGAGGSGNTIYF
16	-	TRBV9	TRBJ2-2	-	TGTGCCAGCAGCGTAACCCTAGCGTCGAACACCGGGGAGCTGTTTTTT	CASSVTLASNTGELFF
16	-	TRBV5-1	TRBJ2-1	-	TGCGCCAGCAGCCCACCGGTAGGGGCCGTCTACAATGAGCAGTTCTTC	CASSPPVGAVYNEQFF
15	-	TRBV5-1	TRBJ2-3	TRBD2	TGCGCCAGCAGGGGACTAGCGGGGCTCACAGATACGCAGTATTTT	CASRGLAGLTDTQYF
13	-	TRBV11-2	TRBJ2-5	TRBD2	TGTGCTAGCAGCTTTTCCGGGGGGGAGACCCAGTACTTC	CASSFSGGETQYF